This entry features one TCR beta chain sequence. The antigen is unknown. CDR1 and CDR2 from the germline V gene are MNHNY and SVGAGI (reference sequence). V lost 8 bases and J 5 bases, leaving 24 bases between the germline ends. The CDR3 extends over 16 amino acids. Here immunoSEQ multiplex PCR was the method, and the copy in TCRdb shows in-frame clones only, minus some. The sample lists roughly 110,000 clones, roughly nine tenths seen once, with under 5.5% in the top ten. The sample comes from a study of T cell responses to AZD1222 COVID-19 vaccine. Study-wide points: Unmutated regions of variants are reportedly targeted by nearly half of spike-specific TCRs. Just a handful of people given AZD1222 tested seropositive at baseline. The donor group comprised mostly white British people and more females; the analysis possibly underestimated clonal diversity.

The source of this sequence is an adult in good health. The gene calls are TRBV6-6 and TRBJ2-5; D possibly corresponds to TRBD1 (6 bases). The sample consisted of peripheral blood, taken on day 0 of AZD1222 vaccination. The CDR3 region has the DNA TGTGCCAGCTCCGATTGGGGTGGGGGCCCTGAGGAGACCCAGTACTTC. Encoded protein: CASSDWGGGPEETQYF.